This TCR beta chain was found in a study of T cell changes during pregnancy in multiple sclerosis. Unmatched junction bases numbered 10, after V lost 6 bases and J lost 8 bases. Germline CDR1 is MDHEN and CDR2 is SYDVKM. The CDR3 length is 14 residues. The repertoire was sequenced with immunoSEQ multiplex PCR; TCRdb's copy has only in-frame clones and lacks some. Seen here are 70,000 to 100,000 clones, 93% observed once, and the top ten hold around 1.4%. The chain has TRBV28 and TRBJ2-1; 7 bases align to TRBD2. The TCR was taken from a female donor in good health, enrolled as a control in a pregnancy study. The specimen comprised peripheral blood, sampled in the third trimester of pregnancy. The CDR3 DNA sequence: TGTGCCAGCAGGCCGGGACTACTCAACGATGAGCAGTTCTTC. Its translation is CASRPGLLNDEQFF.